The TCR beta chain described here comes from a study of cytotoxic CD8 clonotypes in ibrutinib-treated CLL (dated by TCRdb to 2020 to 2022). For context, the study as a whole: The cohort included roughly 15 treatment-naive and approximately eleven relapsed/refractory patients; approximately 17 were IGHV unmutated. Patients were still on ibrutinib when every remission and progressive disease sample was collected. Cryopreserved peripheral blood mononuclear cells were collected at three points: before therapy, at response, and at either sustained remission or disease progression. On average, each sample had roughly 260,000 productive templates and 94,082 productive rearrangements. Response samples were obtained after a median of roughly 13 months of treatment, with a range of about 6 to 36 months. Partial responses were observed in 24 patients and complete responses in 2; after a median follow-up of 68 months, remission was maintained in around 14 patients and progression was observed in approximately 12. Of the approximately 86 people in the trial, about 25 had longitudinal samples available.

On a MiSeq, deep resolution sequencing aimed for a depth between 1 in 1 million and 1 in 200,000 T cells, with each clonotype covered 10x on average. The immunoSEQ hsTCRB Kit was used to generate the TCR beta libraries. In the paper's pipeline: ImmunoSEQ Data Assistant and ImmunoSEQ Analyzer were used for data analysis, and V, D and J genes were assigned according to IMGT definitions. Clonality, which ranges from 0 to 1, was calculated as one minus the normalized Shannon entropy of productive rearrangement frequencies. Only overrepresented clonotypes making up at least 0.05% of each patient's repertoire were included in the public clonotype analysis. Approximately 13 age-matched healthy donor repertoires from immuneACCESS served as clonality controls. TCRdb retrieved this table from immuneACCESS and kept in-frame rearrangements only. Not all clones are present; in checked studies, unresolved V genes account for under half, and no reason is known for the remainder. V, J and clone size were drawn from that table, and D and trimming were deduced from the DNA. This sample has 130,000 or so clones in its table, and around four fifths of those were observed once. Jointly, the top ten make up approximately 3.5% of the sample.

The sample's time point label, in plain terms: roughly 23 months on ibrutinib. Roughly 2 micrograms of genomic DNA were extracted from cryopreserved PBMCs for TCR beta library preparation. Longitudinal blood samples from CLL patients on ibrutinib monotherapy underwent high-throughput TCR beta sequencing. The patients were enrolled in a single-center, open-label phase 2 trial of ibrutinib monotherapy. With respect to this clone: The clone's antigen remains unknown. Base quality data are lacking; no much larger clone is found one base away.

Beyond this particular receptor, the publication reports: At baseline, clonality was higher than in age-matched healthy donors and showed a strong correlation with circulating CD8+ T-cell counts. Clonality increased at ibrutinib response, stayed stable in sustained remission, and fell back toward baseline at progression. Public clonotypes were rare and either contracted or stayed stable during treatment, and the rise in clonality at ibrutinib response reflected the expansion of private clonotypes. Sustained-remission and progressing patients did not have matched sampling times, and lymph node repertoires were not examined.

The receptor was derived from a human donor with chronic lymphocytic leukemia. This sample comprised PBMCs, obtained after 24 months of ibrutinib treatment.

The nucleotide sequence is given as TGTGCCAGCAGCATTACAGGGGGCGACGGCTACACCTTC. This codes for CASSITGGDGYTF. The rearranged segments are TRBV7-9 and TRBJ1-2, and TRBD1 aligns with 9 junction nucleotides. The germline V gene (reference sequence) sets CDR1 to SEHNR and CDR2 to FQNEAQ. Including cysteine and phenylalanine, the CDR3 has 13 amino acids. Only CDR3 DNA is held: 39 bases, read in frame from base 1. V ends up 5 bases short and J 8 bases short, with an unmatched junction base count of 6.